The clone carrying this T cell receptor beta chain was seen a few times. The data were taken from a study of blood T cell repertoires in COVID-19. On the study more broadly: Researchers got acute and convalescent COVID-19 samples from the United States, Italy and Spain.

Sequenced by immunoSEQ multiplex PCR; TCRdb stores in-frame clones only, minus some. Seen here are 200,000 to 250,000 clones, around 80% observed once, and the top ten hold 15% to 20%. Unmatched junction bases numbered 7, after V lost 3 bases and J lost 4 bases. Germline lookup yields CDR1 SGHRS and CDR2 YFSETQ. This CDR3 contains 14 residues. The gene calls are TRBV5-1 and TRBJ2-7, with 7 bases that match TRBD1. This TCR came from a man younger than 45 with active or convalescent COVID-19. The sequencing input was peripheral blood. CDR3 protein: CASSSGQNLYEQYF. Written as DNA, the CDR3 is TGCGCCAGCAGCTCGGGACAGAATCTTTACGAGCAGTACTTC.